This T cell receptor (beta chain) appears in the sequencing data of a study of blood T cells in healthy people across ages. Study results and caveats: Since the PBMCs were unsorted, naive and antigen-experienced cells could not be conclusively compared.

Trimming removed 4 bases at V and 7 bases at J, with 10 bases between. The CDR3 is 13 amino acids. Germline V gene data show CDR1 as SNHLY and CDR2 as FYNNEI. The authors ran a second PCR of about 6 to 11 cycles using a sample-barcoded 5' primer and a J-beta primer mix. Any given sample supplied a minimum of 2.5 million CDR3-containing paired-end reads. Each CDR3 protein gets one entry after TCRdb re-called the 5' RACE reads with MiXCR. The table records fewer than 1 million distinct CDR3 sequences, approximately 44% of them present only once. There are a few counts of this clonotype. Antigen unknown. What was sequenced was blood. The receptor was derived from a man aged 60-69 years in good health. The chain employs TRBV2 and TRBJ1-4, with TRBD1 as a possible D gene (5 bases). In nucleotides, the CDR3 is TGTGCCAGCAGTGGACAGTTCGCTGAAAAACTGTTTTTT. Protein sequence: CASSGQFAEKLFF.